These T cell receptor beta chains were read from a single sample in a study of shared clonotypes between healthy human individuals. Here immunoSEQ multiplex PCR was the method, and the copy in TCRdb shows in-frame clones only, minus some. The sample holds 2 million to 2.5 million clones; about 92% are singletons and the top ten take about 0.41%. The sample was naive CD4+ T cells from PBMCs. Receptors were obtained from a man aged 18 to 30 in good health. Some clones in this sample may be carry-over from other donors' samples. The CDR3 runs from the conserved cysteine through the conserved F or W. D genes are given only for firm matches. Size tells how often a clone was seen (once, few, many) or the class of an expanded clone, and some rows leave it out.

D	V	J	size	DNA	CDR3
-	TRBV15	TRBJ1-1	-	TGTGCCACCAGCGCCCGGAGGGTCATGAACACTGAAGCTTTCTTT	CATSARRVMNTEAFF
-	TRBV6-5	TRBJ1-2	-	TGTGCCAGAGACTCGTCCGCTGGCTACACCTTC	CARDSSAGYTF
TRBD1	TRBV7-3	TRBJ1-1	-	TGTGCCAGCAGCTCAGGGGGCTGGGACACTGAAGCTTTCTTT	CASSSGGWDTEAFF
-	TRBV13	TRBJ2-5	-	TGTGCCAGCAGGCGGGGCGGGACCCAAGAGACCCAGTACTTC	CASRRGGTQETQYF
-	TRBV5-1	TRBJ1-1	-	TGCGCCAGCAGCCCCAGGGTGGGGGGGGCTGAAGCTTTCTTT	CASSPRVGGAEAFF
-	TRBV6-1	TRBJ2-7	-	TGTGCCAGCAGCTTGGACGGACGCCCCTACGAGCAGTACTTC	CASSLDGRPYEQYF
-	TRBV28	TRBJ1-1	-	TGTGCCAGCAACGGGGGGGGCGCTGAAGCTTTCTTT	CASNGGGAEAFF
-	TRBV5-1	TRBJ1-1	-	TGCGCCAGCAGCTTGGTTGGGGGGAACACTGAAGCTTTCTTT	CASSLVGGNTEAFF
TRBD1	TRBV5-5	TRBJ1-1	once	TGTGCCAGCAGCGTAACCGGGACAGGGGGCGGAGAACTCTTT	CASSVTGTGGGELF
TRBD1	TRBV28	TRBJ2-7	-	TGTGCCAGCAGTTTATGGGGGACAGTCGCCTACGAGCAGTACTTC	CASSLWGTVAYEQYF
TRBD2	TRBV7-3	TRBJ2-1	-	TGTGCCAGCAGCCCCGGGAGGGCGATCTACAATGAGCAGTTCTTC	CASSPGRAIYNEQFF
TRBD1	TRBV19	TRBJ2-6	-	TGTGCCAGTAGTGGGGGGCCGGGACAGGGTTTCGCTGGGGCCAACGTCCTGACTTTC	CASSGGPGQGFAGANVLTF
-	TRBV2	TRBJ1-4	few	TGTGCCAGCAGTGCCTTACTCGGGACTAAACTGTTTTTT	CASSALLGTKLFF
TRBD1	TRBV9	TRBJ2-6	-	TGTGCCAGCAGCTCCTACAGGGGTGGGGCCAACGTCCTGACTTTC	CASSSYRGGANVLTF
-	TRBV5-4	TRBJ2-3	-	TGTGCCAGCAGCTTCAGACAGGTTTTCAACACAGATACGCAGTATTTT	CASSFRQVFNTDTQYF
-	TRBV30	TRBJ1-2	once	TGTGCCTGGAGTACCGGGACCCCGAACTATGGCTACACCTTC	CAWSTGTPNYGYTF
TRBD1	TRBV14	TRBJ1-5	-	TGTGCCAGCAGCCAAGAAACGGGACAGGGGTATCAGCCCCAGCATTTT	CASSQETGQGYQPQHF